Sequencing of this T cell receptor beta chain was carried out in a study of cytomegalovirus exposure and HLA in healthy donors. Worth noting for this clone: Its antigen remains unidentified. The sample contains more than one DNA sequence encoding this CDR3.

Trimming removed 3 bases from V and 3 bases from J; junction bases left unmatched: 3. CDR1 and CDR2 (germline): WSHSY, SAAADI. The CDR3 is made up of 15 amino acids. The study's findings and limits: Upon later analysis, HLA-associated TCR beta chains proved more clonally expanded than other, equally common chains. Most likely, a cluster of highly shared sequence variants arose as a sequencing artifact.

Those who donated were healthy bone marrow donors. Primers included in the PCR were 60 Vbeta and 13 Jbeta primers. In the original analysis: Roughly 12 million shared chains were among around 80 million unique TCR beta chains counted in a later analysis. This table comes from immunoSEQ multiplex PCR, and its TCRdb copy is limited to in-frame clones, with some not included. The DNA was the basis for D and trimming; V, J and clone size are from that table. This table holds tens of thousands of clones, roughly 70% found once. The origin of this receptor is a woman aged 55-70 years in good health and CMV-seropositive. This chain links TRBV10-2 with TRBJ1-5; 9 positions match TRBD1. Material: PBMCs. The CDR3 region has the DNA TGCGCCAGCAGTGATTGGGACAGGGACAATCAGCCCCAGCATTTT. Protein sequence: CASSDWDRDNQPQHF.